Shown below are 18 T cell receptor beta chains from a single sample sequenced in a study of Ad26.COV2.S vaccination and SARS-CoV-2 variants. The treatment denotes: some 20 received Ad26.COV2.S at low or high dose, single or two shots; roughly five received placebo; per-sample allocation not given. Samples analyzed were those drawn on day 63 after the first vaccine or placebo injection. Here immunoSEQ multiplex PCR was the method, and the copy in TCRdb shows in-frame clones only, minus some. The sample records approximately 480,000 clones, around 88% being singletons. The sample consisted of peripheral blood, taken in a trial of Ad26.COV2.S vaccine versus placebo. The receptor source for this set is a person aged 18-60 years who received the Ad26.COV2.S COVID-19 vaccine or a placebo.

This sequence joins TRBV4-3 and TRBJ1-1; 8 bases line up with TRBD1. This CDR3 is built from 15 residues. J was trimmed by 5 bases and V by 1 base; bases with no gene match: 6. Looked up from germline, CDR1 is LGHNA and CDR2 is YSLEER. CDR3 amino acids: CASSQARQGRTEAFF. In DNA form, the CDR3 reads TGCGCCAGCAGCCAAGCCCGACAGGGGAGGACTGAAGCTTTCTTT.

The table lists this clone with a count of one. This chain links TRBV11-2 with TRBJ1-1; a weak D match, TRBD1 (6 bases). The CDR3 has 15 amino acids. Germline V CDR1 and CDR2: SGHAT, FQNNGV. V lost 1 base to trimming and J lost 3 bases, with 12 bases between them. For the CDR3, the DNA is TGTGCCAGCAGCTTAGGGGGGGCTTGGGACACTGAAGCTTTCTTT. Encoded protein: CASSLGGAWDTEAFF.

This chain links TRBV19 with TRBJ2-1; 8 bases are a match to TRBD2. Germline V CDR1 and CDR2: LNHDA, SQIVND (reference sequence). The CDR3 totals 20 residues. V shed 3 bases and J 7 bases; nucleotides not matched to a gene: 23. CDR3 protein: CASSIRGGHGGRTLGNEQFF. CDR3 nucleotide sequence: TGTGCCAGTAGTATCAGGGGAGGGCATGGCGGGAGGACACTAGGGAATGAGCAGTTCTTC. Supplemented by reference TRBV19 and TRBJ2-1, the full variable domain reads DGGITQSPKYLFRKEGQNVTLSCEQNLNHDAMYWYRQDPGQGLRLIYYSQIVNDFQKGDIAEGYSVSREKKESFPLTVTSAQKNPTAFYLCASSIRGGHGGRTLGNEQFFGPGTRLTVL.

The chain carries TRBV15 and TRBJ2-7; TRBD2 matches 10 bases. The ends lost 11 bases at V and 4 bases at J; junction bases unmatched: 8. The CDR3 is 13 residues long. Per the germline V gene, CDR1 is LNHNV and CDR2 is YYDKDF (reference sequence). Here the CDR3 reads CASASGRGYEQYF. As DNA, the CDR3 is TGTGCCTCTGCTAGCGGGAGAGGGTACGAGCAGTACTTC. The variable domain in full, with the rest retrieved from reference TRBV15 and TRBJ2-7, is DAMVIQNPRYQVTQFGKPVTLSCSQTLNHNVMYWYQQKSSQAPKLLFHYYDKDFNNEADTPDNFQSRRPNTSFCFLDIRSPGLGDTAMYLCASASGRGYEQYFGPGTRLTVT.

The rearrangement joins TRBV4-1 to TRBJ1-4; D uncertain. CDR1 is MGHRA, CDR2 YSYEKL, per germline. The V gene lost 4 bases and the J gene lost 0 bases, with 9 bases spanning the gap. The CDR3 extends over 15 amino acids. CDR3 residues: CASSRTVATNEKLFF. The CDR3 DNA reads TGCGCCAGCAGCCGCACAGTCGCAACTAATGAAAAACTGTTTTTT.

This chain joins TRBV7-9 and TRBJ2-3, with 10 bases matching TRBD2. J gave up 2 bases and V 8 bases, and 16 bases lay outside the gene matches. From germline, CDR1 is SEHNR and CDR2 FQNEAQ (reference sequence). The CDR3 spans 18 residues. The CDR3 DNA reads as TGTGCCAGCGACAGCAGCCCACTAGCGGGAATTTACACAGATACGCAGTATTTT. This translates into CASDSSPLAGIYTDTQYF.

V usage is TRBV6-4 and J usage is TRBJ2-1; 8 nucleotides agree with TRBD2. The junction had 9 bases not matched to a gene; V was cut back by 3 bases and J by 8 bases. Germline loops: CDR1 MRHNA, CDR2 SNTAGT. This CDR3 has 15 amino acids. CDR3 DNA: TGTGCCAGCAGTGATTCAGCGGGAGAGGGAGATGAGCAGTTCTTC. Protein sequence: CASSDSAGEGDEQFF.

The CDR3: CASSLAPSHLPYEQYF. The CDR3 region has the DNA TGTGCCAGCAGCTTGGCCCCCAGTCACCTTCCCTACGAGCAGTACTTC. The chain is built from TRBV5-6 and TRBJ2-7, with D hard to call. V dropped 0 bases and J dropped 2 bases, with 15 bases sitting between them. The CDR3 totals 16 residues. Germline CDR1 reads SGHDT; CDR2 reads YYEEEE. Drawing the rest from reference TRBV5-6 and TRBJ2-7, the complete variable domain is DAGVTQSPTHLIKTRGQQVTLRCSPKSGHDTVSWYQQALGQGPQFIFQYYEEEERQRGNFPDRFSGHQFPNYSSELNVNALLLGDSALYLCASSLAPSHLPYEQYFGPGTRLTVT.

This sequence joins TRBV5-1 and TRBJ2-4; D is unclear. The V gene lost 4 bases and the J gene lost 11 bases, with 10 bases spanning the gap. The CDR3 length is 11 residues. CDR1 and CDR2 (germline): SGHRS, YFSETQ. The CDR3 sequence is CASSLTRFQYF. CDR3 nucleotides: TGCGCCAGCAGCCTGACAAGATTTCAGTACTTC.

V gene TRBV6-2 or TRBV6-3 combines with J gene TRBJ1-1; D unresolved. The CDR3 runs to 17 residues. Germline V gives CDR1 MNHEY, CDR2 SVGEGT. Trimming cost V 2 bases and J 0 bases, with 16 bases left between them. CDR3 DNA: TGTGCCAGCAGTTACCCCGCCGTTGGGCGAATGAACACTGAAGCTTTCTTT. It yields the protein CASSYPAVGRMNTEAFF.

V and J are TRBV5-1 and TRBJ1-4; TRBD1 matches 9 bases. CDR3 size: 13 residues. V trimming: 0 bases; J trimming: 15 bases; junction bases outside the gene matches: 6. Germline lookup yields CDR1 SGHRS and CDR2 YFSETQ. CDR3 sequence: CASSLAGQGKMFF. CDR3 nucleotide sequence: TGCGCCAGCAGCTTGGCGGGACAGGGTAAAATGTTTTTT.

The chain is built from TRBV6-2 or TRBV6-3 and TRBJ2-5; 10 nucleotides line up with TRBD2. Trimming removed 0 bases from V and 1 base from J; junction bases left unmatched: 14. Looked up from germline, CDR1 is MNHEY and CDR2 is SVGEGT. The CDR3 consists of 20 residues. The chain's CDR3 is CASSYSSLAGGSLPQETQYF. The CDR3 DNA is TGTGCCAGCAGTTACTCGAGTTTAGCGGGAGGTTCCCTCCCCCAAGAGACCCAGTACTTC.

CDR3 bases: TGTGCCAGCAGCGTTACAGGGGGCACTGAAGCTTTCTTT. Its protein is CASSVTGGTEAFF. The chain joins TRBV6-4 to TRBJ1-1, with TRBD1 matching 8 bases. The CDR3 covers 13 residues. Trimming at V came to 6 bases and at J to 4 bases, leaving 4 bases not matched to a gene. In germline, CDR1 is MRHNA, CDR2 SNTAGT.

This clone was found a few times. The V gene is TRBV5-1, the J gene TRBJ1-4; D perhaps matches TRBD1 (5 bases). The CDR3 totals 16 residues. Germline CDR1 reads SGHRS; CDR2 reads YFSETQ. Deletions cut 4 bases from V and 0 bases from J, with 13 bases between. CDR3 in amino acids: CASSPVGAATNEKLFF. Here the CDR3 DNA reads TGCGCCAGCAGCCCGGTAGGGGCAGCAACTAATGAAAAACTGTTTTTT.

CDR3 sequence (DNA): TGTGCCAGCAGTGTGAGGGGGAAGCAGTTCTTC. This sequence encodes CASSVRGKQFF. The J gene is TRBJ2-1, the V gene TRBV28; TRBD1 is a possible D gene (6 bases). This CDR3 comprises 11 residues. Trimming took off 5 bases at V and 11 bases at J, with 10 bases between the two ends. Germline V CDR1 and CDR2: MDHEN, SYDVKM.

The rearrangement links TRBV5-8 to TRBJ1-1; D perhaps matches TRBD1 (6 bases). The V and J ends lost 4 bases and 0 bases respectively, with 16 bases between them. The CDR3 loop spans 16 amino acids. The germline CDR1 and CDR2 sequences are SGHTS and YDEGEE. CDR3 coding DNA: TGTGCCAGCAGCAGCACAGGGATAGGAATGAACACTGAAGCTTTCTTT. Translating it yields CASSSTGIGMNTEAFF.

The chain carries TRBV18 and TRBJ2-7, with 7 nucleotides matching TRBD1. With 3 bases clipped from V and 1 base from J, the junction kept 15 bases outside the gene matches. This CDR3 comprises 18 residues. Germline V gives CDR1 KGHSH, CDR2 LQKENI. DNA of the CDR3: TGTGCCAGCTCACCCAGACGCCAGACAGGGCTTGATTCCTACGAGCAGTACTTC. This codes for CASSPRRQTGLDSYEQYF. Drawing the rest from reference TRBV18 and TRBJ2-7, the complete variable domain is NAGVMQNPRHLVRRRGQEARLRCSPMKGHSHVYWYRQLPEEGLKFMVYLQKENIIDESGMPKERFSAEFPKEGPSILRIQQVVRGDSAAYFCASSPRRQTGLDSYEQYFGPGTRLTVT.

This chain connects TRBV3-1 (or the pseudogene TRBV3-2) to TRBJ1-4; D gene unclear. The V end lost 3 bases, the J end lost 3 bases, and 14 bases lay between the germline ends. The germline gives CDR1 LGHDT, CDR2 YNNKEL (reference sequence). The CDR3 runs to 16 residues. The CDR3 sequence: CASSHGNSIANEKLFF. CDR3 sequence (DNA): TGTGCCAGCAGCCACGGTAACTCTATAGCTAATGAAAAACTGTTTTTT.